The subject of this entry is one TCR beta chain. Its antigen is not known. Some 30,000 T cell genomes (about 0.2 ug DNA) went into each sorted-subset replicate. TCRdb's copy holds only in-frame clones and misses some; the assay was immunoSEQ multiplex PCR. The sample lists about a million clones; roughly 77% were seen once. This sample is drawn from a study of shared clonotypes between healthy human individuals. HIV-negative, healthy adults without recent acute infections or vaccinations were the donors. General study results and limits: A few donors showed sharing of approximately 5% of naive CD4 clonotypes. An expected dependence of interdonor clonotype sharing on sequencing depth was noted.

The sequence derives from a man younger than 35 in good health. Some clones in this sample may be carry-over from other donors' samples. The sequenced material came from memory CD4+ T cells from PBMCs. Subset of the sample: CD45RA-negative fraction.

CDR3 residues: CASSLTGQQGNEQFF. CDR3 in DNA: TGTGCCAGCAGCTTAACTGGGCAACAGGGTAATGAGCAGTTCTTC. The chain couples TRBV7-3 to TRBJ2-1; possibly TRBD1 for D (6 bases). Germline assignment: CDR1 SGHTA and CDR2 FQGTGA. This CDR3 region has 15 residues. Trimming left V 0 bases short and J 7 bases short, with 13 bases between.